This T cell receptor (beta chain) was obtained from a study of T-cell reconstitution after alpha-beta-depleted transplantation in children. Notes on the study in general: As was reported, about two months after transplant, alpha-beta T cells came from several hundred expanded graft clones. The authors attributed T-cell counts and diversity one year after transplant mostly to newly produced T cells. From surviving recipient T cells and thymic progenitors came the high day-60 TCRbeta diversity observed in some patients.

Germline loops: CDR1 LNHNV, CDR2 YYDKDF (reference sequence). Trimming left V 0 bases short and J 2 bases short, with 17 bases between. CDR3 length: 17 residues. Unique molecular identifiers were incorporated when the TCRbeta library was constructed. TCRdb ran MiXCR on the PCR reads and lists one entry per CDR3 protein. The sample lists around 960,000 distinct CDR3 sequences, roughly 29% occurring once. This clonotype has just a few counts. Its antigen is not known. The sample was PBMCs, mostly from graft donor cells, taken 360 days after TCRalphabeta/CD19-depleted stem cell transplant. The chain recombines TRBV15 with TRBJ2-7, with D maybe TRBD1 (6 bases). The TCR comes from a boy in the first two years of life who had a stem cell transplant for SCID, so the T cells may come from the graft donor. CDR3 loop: CATSRDRGQRITYEQYF. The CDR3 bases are TGTGCCACCAGCAGAGATCGGGGACAAAGAATTACCTACGAGCAGTACTTC. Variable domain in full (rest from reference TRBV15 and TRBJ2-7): DAMVIQNPRYQVTQFGKPVTLSCSQTLNHNVMYWYQQKSSQAPKLLFHYYDKDFNNEADTPDNFQSRRPNTSFCFLDIRSPGLGDTAMYLCATSRDRGQRITYEQYFGPGTRLTVT.